Listed below are T cell receptor beta chains from one sample, sequenced in a study of cytomegalovirus exposure and HLA in healthy donors. Method: immunoSEQ multiplex PCR; TCRdb's copy keeps in-frame clones and lacks some. The sample yields some 110,000 clones, approximately 89% seen once. The sample taken for sequencing was PBMCs. These receptors all come from a man younger than 35 in good health and CMV-seronegative. CDR3s include the opening cysteine and the closing phenylalanine or tryptophan. Each record gives: V gene, D gene, clone size, J gene, CDR3 DNA, CDR3 protein. A D gene is named only where the DNA matches it firmly. Expanded clones get a size class; other rows say once, few or many, or leave the size out.

V gene: TRBV27
D gene: -
clone size: -
J gene: TRBJ2-1
CDR3 DNA: TGTGCCAGCAGTTTATTCCGGGAAACCGTCTACAATGAGCAGTTCTTC
CDR3 protein: CASSLFRETVYNEQFF

V gene: TRBV5-1
D gene: -
clone size: few
J gene: TRBJ1-1
CDR3 DNA: TGCGCCAGCAGCTTGGAAGTTTCGGACACTGAAGCTTTCTTT
CDR3 protein: CASSLEVSDTEAFF

V gene: TRBV27
D gene: -
clone size: -
J gene: TRBJ2-7
CDR3 DNA: TGTGCCAGCAGTTTGGTAGGGGACGAGCAGTACTTC
CDR3 protein: CASSLVGDEQYF

V gene: TRBV11-2
D gene: TRBD2
clone size: -
J gene: TRBJ2-1
CDR3 DNA: TGTGCCAGCAACGGACTAGCGGGGGGGCCAAGTGAGCAGTTCTTC
CDR3 protein: CASNGLAGGPSEQFF

V gene: TRBV30
D gene: TRBD1
clone size: -
J gene: TRBJ1-1
CDR3 DNA: TGTGCCTGGAACCGACAGGGGAACACTGAAGCTTTCTTT
CDR3 protein: CAWNRQGNTEAFF

V gene: TRBV2
D gene: -
clone size: once
J gene: TRBJ2-7
CDR3 DNA: TGTGCCAGCAGTGAACGAGGGACACGACCCTACGAGCAGTACTTC
CDR3 protein: CASSERGTRPYEQYF

V gene: TRBV27
D gene: TRBD1
clone size: once
J gene: TRBJ1-1
CDR3 DNA: TGTGCCAGCAGTCCCACAGGGGGGGGATTTGAAGCTTTCTTT
CDR3 protein: CASSPTGGGFEAFF

V gene: TRBV6-1
D gene: -
clone size: once
J gene: TRBJ1-1
CDR3 DNA: TGTGCCAGCAGTCCCGAGGACAGCAACACTGAAGCTTTCTTT
CDR3 protein: CASSPEDSNTEAFF

V gene: TRBV11-2
D gene: TRBD1
clone size: -
J gene: TRBJ1-1
CDR3 DNA: TGTGCCAGCAGCTTAGGGAGGGGGCGGACGAACACTGAAGCTTTCTTT
CDR3 protein: CASSLGRGRTNTEAFF

V gene: TRBV25-1
D gene: -
clone size: -
J gene: TRBJ2-3
CDR3 DNA: TGTGCCAGCAGTGAATCCGGGTCAGATACGCAGTATTTT
CDR3 protein: CASSESGSDTQYF

V gene: TRBV6-5
D gene: TRBD1
clone size: -
J gene: TRBJ2-7
CDR3 DNA: TGTGCCAGCAGTACCTCCGGGACAGGGATATACGAGCAGTACTTC
CDR3 protein: CASSTSGTGIYEQYF

V gene: TRBV2
D gene: -
clone size: -
J gene: TRBJ1-5
CDR3 DNA: TGTGCCAGCAGTGATTCTGAGGGAAGAGGGAGCAATCAGCCCCAGCATTTT
CDR3 protein: CASSDSEGRGSNQPQHF

V gene: TRBV6-5
D gene: -
clone size: -
J gene: TRBJ1-1
CDR3 DNA: TGTGCCAGCAGTTACAGGGCAGGGAGGTTCCCTTTCTTT
CDR3 protein: CASSYRAGRFPFF

V gene: TRBV5-1
D gene: -
clone size: -
J gene: TRBJ1-2
CDR3 DNA: TGCGCCAGCAGCTTGGCAGGGGACTATGGCTACACCTTC
CDR3 protein: CASSLAGDYGYTF

V gene: TRBV7-9
D gene: -
clone size: once
J gene: TRBJ2-1
CDR3 DNA: TGTGCCAGCAGCGGGCGGGGGCAACTGGTCTCCAATGAGCAGTTCTTC
CDR3 protein: CASSGRGQLVSNEQFF

V gene: TRBV6-4
D gene: TRBD2
clone size: -
J gene: TRBJ2-1
CDR3 DNA: TGTGCCAGCAGTGACGGGCTAGCGGGAGAAGGAAAGTTCTTC
CDR3 protein: CASSDGLAGEGKFF

V gene: TRBV30
D gene: TRBD1
clone size: -
J gene: TRBJ1-2
CDR3 DNA: TGTGCCTCCTCCAAAAGAGGGACAGGGGACAACTATGGCTACACCTTC
CDR3 protein: CASSKRGTGDNYGYTF

V gene: TRBV7-8
D gene: -
clone size: few
J gene: TRBJ2-7
CDR3 DNA: TGTGCCAGCAGCTTAGCTGCGTCCGGCGAGCAGTACTTC
CDR3 protein: CASSLAASGEQYF

V gene: TRBV10-2
D gene: TRBD1
clone size: -
J gene: TRBJ1-1
CDR3 DNA: TGCGCCAGCAAAGAAGATACAGGGGGCTGGACTGAAGCTTTCTTT
CDR3 protein: CASKEDTGGWTEAFF

V gene: TRBV11-2
D gene: TRBD1
clone size: -
J gene: TRBJ2-7
CDR3 DNA: TGTGCCAGCAGCTGGGGCGGGCAGGGGGCCTACGAGCAGTACTTC
CDR3 protein: CASSWGGQGAYEQYF